Listed here are 12 T cell receptor beta chains from one sample, sequenced in a study of blood T cell repertoires in COVID-19. The data were produced by immunoSEQ multiplex PCR, yet TCRdb's version contains in-frame clones alone and is incomplete. The sample carries some 95,000 clones, about four fifths recorded once. Specimen: peripheral blood. The source of these receptors is a man between 65 and 79 years old with acute or convalescent COVID-19.

The chain joins TRBV6-5 to TRBJ1-1, with 8 positions matching TRBD1. The CDR3 covers 16 residues. The ends lost 0 bases at V and 0 bases at J; junction bases unmatched: 3. CDR1 and CDR2 (germline): MNHEY, SVGAGI. The CDR3 nucleotides are TGTGCCAGCAGTTACTCCGCCAGGGGGCTGAACACTGAAGCTTTCTTT. This codes for CASSYSARGLNTEAFF.

The chain couples TRBV27 to TRBJ1-2; D may be TRBD1 (5 bases). The CDR3 loop spans 14 amino acids. V was trimmed by 1 base and J by 2 bases, leaving 8 bases between them. Germline assignment: CDR1 MNHEY and CDR2 SMNVEV (reference sequence). The CDR3: CASSLWAGNYGYTF. CDR3 coding DNA: TGTGCCAGCAGTTTATGGGCAGGGAACTATGGCTACACCTTC.

This sequence joins TRBV5-4 and TRBJ2-7, with 7 bases matching TRBD2. Germline CDR1 SGHNT, CDR2 YYREEE (reference sequence). The CDR3 has 14 residues. V shed 3 bases, J shed 0 bases, and the junction held 3 bases outside the gene matches. CDR3 in DNA: TGTGCCAGCAGCTCTAGGGACTACTCCTACGAGCAGTACTTC. The encoded protein is CASSSRDYSYEQYF.

This clone was observed a single time. CDR3 sequence: CASSFGGGLAGDTQYF. The DNA for the CDR3 is TGTGCCAGCAGCTTTGGGGGGGGACTGGCCGGGGATACGCAGTATTTT. The chain carries TRBV11-3 and TRBJ2-3; 7 bases are a match to TRBD2. CDR1 is SGHNT and CDR2 is YENEEA in the germline V gene. Trimming at V came to 3 bases and at J to 6 bases, leaving 12 bases not matched to a gene. The CDR3 loop spans 16 amino acids.

This chain links TRBV27 with TRBJ1-1, with TRBD1 identical over 11 bases. The length of the CDR3 is 13 residues. With 5 bases clipped from V and 7 bases from J, the junction kept 3 bases outside the gene matches. Germline CDR1 is MNHEY and CDR2 is SMNVEV (reference sequence). CDR3 bases: TGTGCCAGCAGTCTAGGGACAGGGGGTGAAGCTTTCTTT. Protein product: CASSLGTGGEAFF.

The V call is TRBV9, the J call TRBJ2-1; no clear D gene. The CDR3 length is 14 residues. The V end was cut by 0 bases, the J end by 4 bases, with 8 bases between. Germline CDR1 SGDLS, CDR2 YYNGEE. CDR3 nucleotide sequence: TGTGCCAGCAGCGTAGCGAACAGTTACAATGAGCAGTTCTTC. It codes for CASSVANSYNEQFF.

The chain is built from TRBV7-3 and TRBJ1-1; D is ambiguous. The CDR3 is 13 residues long. In germline, CDR1 is SGHTA, CDR2 FQGTGA. V gave up 2 bases and J gave up 5 bases, with 9 bases separating them. DNA for the CDR3: TGTGCCAGCAGCTTAGGCGGGGAAACTGAAGCTTTCTTT. It yields the protein CASSLGGETEAFF.

The chain uses TRBV11-2 and TRBJ2-5; 9 positions match TRBD2. The CDR3 consists of 17 residues. Germline V gene sequence: CDR1 SGHAT, CDR2 FQNNGV. Trimming cost V 1 base and J 2 bases; bases outside gene matches: 8. This CDR3 is CASSLGAAGGQQETQYF. The CDR3, as DNA: TGTGCCAGCAGCTTAGGGGCAGCGGGAGGACAACAAGAGACCCAGTACTTC.

This sequence joins TRBV18 and TRBJ2-7, with 15 nucleotides matching TRBD2. Germline V gene lookup returns CDR1 KGHSH and CDR2 LQKENI. The CDR3 totals 15 residues. V shed 3 bases, J shed 3 bases, and the junction held 0 bases outside the gene matches. The CDR3 coding sequence is TGTGCCAGCTCACCGGGACTAGCGGGAGGCTACGAGCAGTACTTC. This encodes CASSPGLAGGYEQYF.

The rearrangement uses TRBV18 and TRBJ2-7, with 8 bases identical to TRBD1. The trim removed 3 bases at V and 5 bases at J, leaving 9 bases unmatched. The CDR3 is 15 residues long. Germline V gene lookup returns CDR1 KGHSH and CDR2 LQKENI. CDR3 sequence reads: CASSPDRVKPHEQYF. CDR3 DNA: TGTGCCAGCTCACCGGACAGGGTGAAGCCGCACGAGCAGTACTTC.

This chain links TRBV24-1 with TRBJ2-5; TRBD1 is a possible D gene (6 bases). Germline CDR1 and CDR2: KGHDR and SFDVKD. V was clipped by 5 bases and J by 4 bases, with 13 bases between them. The CDR3 is made up of 14 amino acids. The CDR3 bases are TGTGCCACCAGTGCCGCAGACAGGACAGAGACCCAGTACTTC. It specifies CATSAADRTETQYF.

This clone was observed once. The CDR3 nucleotides read TGCAGCGTTCATCAGGGTTTGAACACCGGGGAGCTGTTTTTT. Its protein product is CSVHQGLNTGELFF. J is TRBJ2-2 and V is TRBV29-1, with D perhaps TRBD1 (5 bases). Per germline, CDR1 SQVTM and CDR2 ANQGSEA. Trimming left V 5 bases short and J 1 base short, with 11 bases between. CDR3 size: 14 residues.